The 14 T cell receptor beta chains below were found in one sample sequenced in a study of blood T cell repertoires in COVID-19. The assay was immunoSEQ multiplex PCR, and TCRdb's table has in-frame clones only and misses some. The profile shows roughly 400,000 clones, 90% of them singletons. Sample: PBMCs or T cells enriched from blood (not recorded which). The source of these receptors is a man younger than 35 who had recovered from COVID-19.

The genes are TRBV14 and TRBJ1-6; TRBD1 might be the D (6 bases). Germline CDR1 and CDR2: SGHDN and FVKESK. Trimming took off 4 bases at V and 1 base at J, with 11 bases between the two ends. The CDR3 has 16 residues. CDR3 region: CASSRKGGSYNSPLHF. CDR3 coding DNA: TGTGCCAGCAGCCGCAAGGGGGGGTCCTATAATTCACCCCTCCACTTT. Full variable domain (rest looked up from reference TRBV14 and TRBJ1-6): EAGVTQFPSHSVIEKGQTVTLRCDPISGHDNLYWYRRVMGKEIKFLLHFVKESKQDESGMPNNRFLAERTGGTYSTLKVQPAELEDSGVYFCASSRKGGSYNSPLHFGNGTRLTVT.

The V and J genes are TRBV5-6 and TRBJ2-1; weak D call: TRBD2 (6 bases). V lost 0 bases and J 2 bases, leaving 9 bases between the germline ends. CDR1 is SGHDT and CDR2 is YYEEEE in the germline V gene. The CDR3 consists of 15 residues. The CDR3 DNA sequence: TGTGCCAGCAGCTTGGGGCGGGAAACCTACAATGAGCAGTTCTTC. The encoded protein is CASSLGRETYNEQFF.

The genes are TRBV27 and TRBJ1-1, with 10 bases fitting TRBD1. Looked up from germline, CDR1 is MNHEY and CDR2 is SMNVEV (reference sequence). The CDR3 covers 17 residues. The V segment lost 4 bases and the J segment 1 base; nucleotides outside the gene matches: 9. CDR3 coding DNA: TGTGCCAGCAGTTCACAACCTAGGACAGGGGGGAACACTGAAGCTTTCTTT. Amino acid sequence: CASSSQPRTGGNTEAFF.

The rearrangement uses TRBV20-1 and TRBJ2-7; D might be TRBD2 (5 bases). V was trimmed by 7 bases and J by 5 bases, leaving 12 bases between them. Per the germline V gene, CDR1 is DFQATT and CDR2 is SNEGSKA (reference sequence). The CDR3 length is 11 residues. DNA for the CDR3: TGCAGTGTATCGCGGGCCGACGAGCAGTACTTC. This encodes CSVSRADEQYF.

This clone was found a few times. The chain recombines TRBV7-7 with TRBJ2-5; TRBD1 matches at 9 bases. Germline V gene lookup returns CDR1 SSHAT and CDR2 FNYEAQ (reference sequence). V lost 2 bases to trimming and J lost 3 bases; unmatched junction nucleotides: 4. The CDR3 covers 15 residues. Here the CDR3 DNA reads TGTGCCAGCAGCTTACACGGGGACAGGGAAGAGACCCAGTACTTC. It yields the protein CASSLHGDREETQYF.

The chain joins TRBV28 to TRBJ1-2, with D possibly matching TRBD1 (6 bases). V lost 3 bases to trimming and J lost 5 bases, with 16 bases between them. From germline, CDR1 is MDHEN and CDR2 SYDVKM. This CDR3 is built from 15 residues. CDR3 loop: CASSFRYREKYGYTF. The CDR3 DNA reads as TGTGCCAGCAGTTTTCGGTACAGGGAGAAGTATGGCTACACCTTC.

The genes are TRBV5-1 and TRBJ1-1; D might be TRBD1 (5 bases). Trimming left V 0 bases short and J 6 bases short, with 18 bases between. The CDR3 is 16 residues long. Germline V gene data show CDR1 as SGHRS and CDR2 as YFSETQ. CDR3 sequence (DNA): TGCGCCAGCAGCTTGGCTCCTCTTTCAATGACAGCTGAAGCTTTCTTT. Its translation: CASSLAPLSMTAEAFF.

V usage is TRBV19 and J usage is TRBJ1-1; possible D gene TRBD1, 6 bases. This CDR3 region has 14 residues. CDR1 is LNHDA and CDR2 is SQIVND in the germline V gene (reference sequence). The ends were cut back, 6 bases at V and 0 bases at J, with 11 bases in the middle. The CDR3 spells CASRATGLNTEAFF. As DNA, the CDR3 is TGTGCCAGTAGGGCGACAGGACTGAACACTGAAGCTTTCTTT.

The gene calls are TRBV5-5 and TRBJ1-3; 7 nucleotides match TRBD1. CDR1 is SGHKS, CDR2 YYEKEE, per germline (reference sequence). The length of the CDR3 is 16 residues. The V gene end was trimmed by 4 bases and the J gene end by 0 bases; junction bases not matched to a gene: 7. This chain's CDR3 is CASSRTTGASGNTIYF. CDR3 bases: TGTGCCAGCAGCCGAACAACAGGGGCCTCTGGAAACACCATATATTTT.

This clone was observed a single time. The CDR3 DNA reads as TGTGCCTCCGCGATAGCCGGCGAGCAGTACTTC. Translating gives CASAIAGEQYF. This chain joins TRBV19 and TRBJ2-7; D ambiguous. CDR1 and CDR2 from the germline V gene are LNHDA and SQIVND (reference sequence). The V gene lost 11 bases and the J gene lost 6 bases, with 14 bases spanning the gap. The CDR3 sequence is 11 residues long. Supplemented by reference TRBV19 and TRBJ2-7, the full variable domain reads DGGITQSPKYLFRKEGQNVTLSCEQNLNHDAMYWYRQDPGQGLRLIYYSQIVNDFQKGDIAEGYSVSREKKESFPLTVTSAQKNPTAFYLCASAIAGEQYFGPGTRLTVT.

The chain links TRBV14 to TRBJ2-6; tentatively, D is TRBD1 (6 bases). CDR3 length: 17 residues. Germline V gives CDR1 SGHDN, CDR2 FVKESK. V lost 1 base, J lost 0 bases, and 10 bases lay in between. DNA for the CDR3: TGTGCCAGCAGCCAAGCCAGGGGTATCTCTGGGGCCAACGTCCTGACTTTC. It codes for CASSQARGISGANVLTF.

V gene TRBV27 combines with J gene TRBJ1-1; D is undetermined. The CDR3 runs 14 residues. CDR1 is MNHEY, CDR2 SMNVEV, per germline (reference sequence). With 0 bases removed from V and 3 bases from J, the gap between germline ends came to 8 bases. The CDR3 nucleotides read TGTGCCAGCAGTTTATCTCATCCGGACACTGAAGCTTTCTTT. It translates to CASSLSHPDTEAFF.

V and J are TRBV19 and TRBJ2-5; weak D call: TRBD1 (5 bases). Trimming took off 6 bases at V and 4 bases at J, with 12 bases between the two ends. CDR3 length: 13 residues. Germline CDR1 reads LNHDA; CDR2 reads SQIVND (reference sequence). For the CDR3, the DNA is TGTGCCAGTAGGAAGGGAAGGGGAGAGACCCAGTACTTC. It codes for CASRKGRGETQYF.

J is TRBJ2-2 and V is TRBV7-9; 8 nucleotides line up with TRBD1. The CDR3 is 16 residues long. The germline gives CDR1 SEHNR, CDR2 FQNEAQ (reference sequence). V lost 2 bases to trimming and J lost 6 bases; unmatched junction nucleotides: 8. In DNA form, the CDR3 reads TGTGCCAGCAGCTTATCGGGCAGGGGGCGATCCGGGGAGCTGTTTTTT. It yields the protein CASSLSGRGRSGELFF.